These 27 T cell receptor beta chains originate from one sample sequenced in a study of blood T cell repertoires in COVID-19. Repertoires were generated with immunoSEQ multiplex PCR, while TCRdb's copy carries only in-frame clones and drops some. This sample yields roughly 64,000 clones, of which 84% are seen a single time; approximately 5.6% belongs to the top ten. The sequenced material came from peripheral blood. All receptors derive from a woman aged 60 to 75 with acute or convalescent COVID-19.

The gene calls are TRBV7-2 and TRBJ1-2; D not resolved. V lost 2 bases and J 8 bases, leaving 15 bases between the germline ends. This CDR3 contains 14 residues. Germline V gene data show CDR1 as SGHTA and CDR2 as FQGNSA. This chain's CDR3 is CASSLTGTGKGYTF. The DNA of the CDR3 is TGTGCCAGCAGCTTAACGGGAACCGGGAAAGGCTACACCTTC.

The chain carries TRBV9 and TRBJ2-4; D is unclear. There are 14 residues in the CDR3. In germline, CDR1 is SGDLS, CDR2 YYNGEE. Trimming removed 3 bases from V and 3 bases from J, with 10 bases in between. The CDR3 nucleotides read TGTGCCAGCAGCGGGGCGTATGACAAAAACATTCAGTACTTC. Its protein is CASSGAYDKNIQYF. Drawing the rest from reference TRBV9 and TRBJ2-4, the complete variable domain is DSGVTQTPKHLITATGQRVTLRCSPRSGDLSVYWYQQSLDQGLQFLIQYYNGEERAKGNILERFSAQQFPDLHSELNLSSLELGDSALYFCASSGAYDKNIQYFGAGTRLSVL.

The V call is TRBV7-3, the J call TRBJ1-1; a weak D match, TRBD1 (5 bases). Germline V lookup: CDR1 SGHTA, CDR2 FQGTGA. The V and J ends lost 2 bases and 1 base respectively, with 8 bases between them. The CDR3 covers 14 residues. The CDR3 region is CASSLFDRNTEAFF. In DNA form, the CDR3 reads TGTGCCAGCAGCTTATTCGACAGGAACACTGAAGCTTTCTTT.

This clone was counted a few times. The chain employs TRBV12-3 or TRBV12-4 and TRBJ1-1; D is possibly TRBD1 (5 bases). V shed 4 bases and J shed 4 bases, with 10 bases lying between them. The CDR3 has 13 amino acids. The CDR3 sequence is CASSSTQGTEAFF. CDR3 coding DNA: TGTGCCAGCAGTTCCACCCAGGGCACTGAAGCTTTCTTT.

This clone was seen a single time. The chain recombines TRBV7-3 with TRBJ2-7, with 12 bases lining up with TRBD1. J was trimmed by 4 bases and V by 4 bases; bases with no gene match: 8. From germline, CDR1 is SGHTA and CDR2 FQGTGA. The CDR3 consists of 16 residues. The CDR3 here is CASSSKGQGAVYEQYF. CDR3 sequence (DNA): TGTGCCAGCAGCTCCAAGGGACAGGGGGCCGTATACGAGCAGTACTTC. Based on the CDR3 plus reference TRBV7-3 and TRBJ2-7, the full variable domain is GAGVSQTPSNKVTEKGKYVELRCDPISGHTALYWYRQSLGQGPEFLIYFQGTGAADDSGLPNDRFFAVRPEGSVSTLKIQRTERGDSAVYLCASSSKGQGAVYEQYFGPGTRLTVT.

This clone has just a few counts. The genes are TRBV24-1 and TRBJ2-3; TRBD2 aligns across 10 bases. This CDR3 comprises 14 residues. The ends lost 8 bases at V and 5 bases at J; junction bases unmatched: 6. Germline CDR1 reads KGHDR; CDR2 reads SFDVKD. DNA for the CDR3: TGTGCCACCATGGCTAGCGGGGGAGGAGATACGCAGTATTTT. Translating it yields CATMASGGGDTQYF.

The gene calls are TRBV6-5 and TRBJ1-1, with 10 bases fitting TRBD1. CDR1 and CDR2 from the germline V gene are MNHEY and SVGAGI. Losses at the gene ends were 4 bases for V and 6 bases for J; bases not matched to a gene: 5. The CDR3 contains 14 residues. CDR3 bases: TGTGCCAGCAGTTCCGGGACAGGGGTTTCTGAAGCTTTCTTT. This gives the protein CASSSGTGVSEAFF.

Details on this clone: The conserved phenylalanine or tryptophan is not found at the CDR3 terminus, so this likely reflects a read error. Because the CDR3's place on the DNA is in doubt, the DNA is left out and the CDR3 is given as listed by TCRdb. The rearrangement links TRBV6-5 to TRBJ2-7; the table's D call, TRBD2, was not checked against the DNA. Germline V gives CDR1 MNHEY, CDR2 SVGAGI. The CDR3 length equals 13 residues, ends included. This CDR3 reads CASRKTGTSGFAL.

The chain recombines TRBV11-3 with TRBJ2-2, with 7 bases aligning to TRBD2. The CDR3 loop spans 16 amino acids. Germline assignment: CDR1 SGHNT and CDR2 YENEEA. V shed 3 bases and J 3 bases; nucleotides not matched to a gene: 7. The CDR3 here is CASSFRTSRDTGELFF. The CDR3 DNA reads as TGTGCCAGCAGCTTCAGGACTAGTCGAGACACCGGGGAGCTGTTTTTT.

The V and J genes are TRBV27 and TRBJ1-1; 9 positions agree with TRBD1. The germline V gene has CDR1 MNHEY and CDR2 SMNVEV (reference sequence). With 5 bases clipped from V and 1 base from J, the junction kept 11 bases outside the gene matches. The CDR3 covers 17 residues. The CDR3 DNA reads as TGTGCCAGCAGTCATCTTCTTCCGGGACAGGGGAACACTGAAGCTTTCTTT. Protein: CASSHLLPGQGNTEAFF.

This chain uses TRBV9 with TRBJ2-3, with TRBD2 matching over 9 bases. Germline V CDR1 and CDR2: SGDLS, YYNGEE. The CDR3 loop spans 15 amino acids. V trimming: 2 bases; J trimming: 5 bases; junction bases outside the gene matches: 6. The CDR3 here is CASSVWRGGGDTQYF. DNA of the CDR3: TGTGCCAGCAGCGTCTGGCGGGGGGGCGGAGATACGCAGTATTTT.

As DNA, the CDR3 is TGTGCCAGCAGCTTACAGTCAGGGGGTGTAGGGGAGCAGTTCTTC. It encodes CASSLQSGGVGEQFF. The chain joins TRBV11-2 to TRBJ2-1; 7 bases map to TRBD1. Germline V gene sequence: CDR1 SGHAT, CDR2 FQNNGV. J was trimmed by 10 bases and V by 2 bases; bases with no gene match: 11. The CDR3 is 15 residues long. The whole variable domain, filled in from reference TRBV11-2 and TRBJ2-1, reads EAGVAQSPRYKIIEKRQSVAFWCNPISGHATLYWYQQILGQGPKLLIQFQNNGVVDDSQLPKDRFSAERLKGVDSTLKIQPAKLEDSAVYLCASSLQSGGVGEQFFGPGTRLTVL.

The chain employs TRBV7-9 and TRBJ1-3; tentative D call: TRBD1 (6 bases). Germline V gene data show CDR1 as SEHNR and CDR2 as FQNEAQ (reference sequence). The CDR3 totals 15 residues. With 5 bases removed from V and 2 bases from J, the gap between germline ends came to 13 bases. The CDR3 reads CASSPQGMAGNTIYF. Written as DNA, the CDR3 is TGTGCCAGCAGCCCACAGGGCATGGCTGGAAACACCATATATTTT.

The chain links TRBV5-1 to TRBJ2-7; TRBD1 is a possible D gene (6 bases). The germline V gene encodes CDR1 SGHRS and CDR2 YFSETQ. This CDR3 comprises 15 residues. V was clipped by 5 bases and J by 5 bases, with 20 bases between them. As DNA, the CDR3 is TGCGCCAGCAGTCAATGGGGGTCCCAGGGGCACGAGCAGTACTTC. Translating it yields CASSQWGSQGHEQYF. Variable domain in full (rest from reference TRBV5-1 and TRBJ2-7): KAGVTQTPRYLIKTRGQQVTLSCSPISGHRSVSWYQQTPGQGLQFLFEYFSETQRNKGNFPGRFSGRQFSNSRSEMNVSTLELGDSALYLCASSQWGSQGHEQYFGPGTRLTVT.

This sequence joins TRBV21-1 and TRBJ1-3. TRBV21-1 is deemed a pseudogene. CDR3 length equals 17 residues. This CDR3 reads CARNTLGGVYSGNTIYF. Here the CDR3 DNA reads TGTGCCAGAAACACACTGGGGGGGGTCTACTCTGGAAACACCATATATTTT.

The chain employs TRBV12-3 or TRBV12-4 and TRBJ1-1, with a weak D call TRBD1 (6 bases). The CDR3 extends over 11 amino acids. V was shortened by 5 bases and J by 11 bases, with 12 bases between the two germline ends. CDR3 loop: CASSRQVTAFF. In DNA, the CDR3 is TGTGCCAGCAGTCGACAGGTAACGGCTTTCTTT.

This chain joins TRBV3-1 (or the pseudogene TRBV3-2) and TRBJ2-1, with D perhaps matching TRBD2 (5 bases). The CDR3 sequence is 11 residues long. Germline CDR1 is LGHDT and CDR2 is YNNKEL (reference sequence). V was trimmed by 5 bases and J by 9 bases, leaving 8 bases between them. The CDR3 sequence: CASSTSGEQFF. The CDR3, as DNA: TGTGCCAGCAGCACCAGCGGTGAGCAGTTCTTC.

The CDR3 region has the DNA TGTGCCAGCAGAGAAAGCTCACAGGGGAATGAAAAACTGTTTTTT. It is translated as CASRESSQGNEKLFF. This chain links TRBV7-9 with TRBJ1-4; TRBD1 matches 7 bases. The trim removed 6 bases at V and 5 bases at J, leaving 9 bases unmatched. CDR3 length: 15 residues. The V gene's germline CDR1 is SEHNR and CDR2 FQNEAQ (reference sequence).

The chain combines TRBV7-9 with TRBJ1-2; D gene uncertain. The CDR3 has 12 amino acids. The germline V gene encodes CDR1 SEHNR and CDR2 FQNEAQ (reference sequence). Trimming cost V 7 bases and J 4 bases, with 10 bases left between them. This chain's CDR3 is CASTLLSYGYTF. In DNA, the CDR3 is TGTGCCAGCACCCTCCTGAGCTATGGCTACACCTTC.

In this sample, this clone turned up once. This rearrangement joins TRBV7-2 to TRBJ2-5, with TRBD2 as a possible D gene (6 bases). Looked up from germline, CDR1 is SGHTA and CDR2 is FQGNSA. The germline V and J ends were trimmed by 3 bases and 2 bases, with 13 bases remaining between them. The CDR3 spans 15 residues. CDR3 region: CASSFGRDFQETQYF. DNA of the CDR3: TGTGCCAGCAGCTTCGGTCGGGACTTTCAAGAGACCCAGTACTTC.

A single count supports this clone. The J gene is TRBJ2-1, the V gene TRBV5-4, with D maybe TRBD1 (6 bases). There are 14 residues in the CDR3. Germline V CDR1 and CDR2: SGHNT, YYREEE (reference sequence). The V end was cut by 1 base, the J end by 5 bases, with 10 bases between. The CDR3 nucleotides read TGTGCCAGCAGCTTGTACAGGGTGGACAATGAGCAGTTCTTC. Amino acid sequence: CASSLYRVDNEQFF. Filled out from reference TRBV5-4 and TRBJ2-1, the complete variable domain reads ETGVTQSPTHLIKTRGQQVTLRCSSQSGHNTVSWYQQALGQGPQFIFQYYREEENGRGNFPPRFSGLQFPNYSSELNVNALELDDSALYLCASSLYRVDNEQFFGPGTRLTVL.

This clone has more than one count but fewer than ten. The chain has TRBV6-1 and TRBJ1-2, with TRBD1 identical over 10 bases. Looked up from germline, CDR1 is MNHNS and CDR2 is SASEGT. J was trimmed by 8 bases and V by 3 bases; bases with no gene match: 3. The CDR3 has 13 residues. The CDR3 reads CASSEGQGSGYTF. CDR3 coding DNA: TGTGCCAGCAGTGAGGGACAGGGGAGCGGCTACACCTTC.

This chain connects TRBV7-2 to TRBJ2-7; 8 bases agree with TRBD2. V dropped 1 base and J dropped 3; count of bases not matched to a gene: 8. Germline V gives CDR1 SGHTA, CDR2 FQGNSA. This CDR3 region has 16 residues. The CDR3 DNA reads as TGTGCCAGCAGCTTAGTCAGCGGGGGTTCCCTCTACGAGCAGTACTTC. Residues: CASSLVSGGSLYEQYF.

The CDR3 here is CASSDVGAGHLFYGYTF. Written as DNA, the CDR3 is TGTGCCAGCAGTGATGTCGGGGCGGGGCACCTCTTTTATGGCTACACCTTC. The rearrangement joins TRBV6-1 to TRBJ1-2; maybe TRBD1 (5 bases). This CDR3 has 17 residues. Trimming removed 3 bases from V and 5 bases from J, with 22 bases in between. CDR1 and CDR2 from the germline V gene are MNHNS and SASEGT.

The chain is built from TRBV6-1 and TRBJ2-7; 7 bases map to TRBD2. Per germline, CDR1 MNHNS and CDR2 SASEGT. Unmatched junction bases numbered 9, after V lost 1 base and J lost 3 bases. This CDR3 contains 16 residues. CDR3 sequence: CASSEGLASGGYEQYF. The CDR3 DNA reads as TGTGCCAGCAGTGAAGGCTTAGCTAGCGGCGGCTACGAGCAGTACTTC.

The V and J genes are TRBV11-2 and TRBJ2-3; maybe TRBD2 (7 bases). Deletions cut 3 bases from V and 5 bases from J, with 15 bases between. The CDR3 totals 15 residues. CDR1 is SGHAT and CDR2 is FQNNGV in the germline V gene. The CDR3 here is CASSFRGAGGDTQYF. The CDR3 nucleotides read TGTGCCAGCAGCTTTCGGGGGGCCGGAGGAGATACGCAGTATTTT.

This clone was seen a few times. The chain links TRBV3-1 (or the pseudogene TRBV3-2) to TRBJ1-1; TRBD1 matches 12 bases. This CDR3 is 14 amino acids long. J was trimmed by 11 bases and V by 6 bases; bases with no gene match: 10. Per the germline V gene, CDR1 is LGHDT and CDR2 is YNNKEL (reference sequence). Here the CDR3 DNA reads TGTGCCAGCAGTCGGGGGACAGGGGGCAGGGATGCTTTCTTT. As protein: CASSRGTGGRDAFF.